This passage covers 10 T cell receptor beta chains from one sample sequenced in a study of shared clonotypes between healthy human individuals (dated by TCRdb to 2018 to 2021). The library was made by the immunoSEQ multiplex PCR assay. TCRdb holds this immuneACCESS table with in-frame rearrangements only. Some clones are missing; in checked studies, unresolved V genes explain under half, and the rest has no known cause. The sample contains hundreds of thousands of clones, approximately 95% of them found a single time. Together, the top ten hold about 0.054% of the sample. The material sequenced was naive CD4+ T cells sorted from blood. In light of the paper, this sample's cell subset or site label describes: CD45RA+ positively selected. All receptors derive from a woman aged 25 to 45 in good health.

This chain connects TRBV28 to TRBJ2-6; no clear D gene. The germline V gene encodes CDR1 MDHEN and CDR2 SYDVKM. This CDR3 has 11 amino acids. The CDR3 DNA reads TGTGCTTCTTTTGGGGCCAACGTCCTGACTTTC. Translation gives CASFGANVLTF.

This sequence joins TRBV10-3 and TRBJ1-1, with D possibly being TRBD1 (6 bases). In germline, CDR1 is ENHRY, CDR2 SYGVKD. V was trimmed by 1 base and J by 4 bases, leaving 25 bases between them. This CDR3 region has 19 residues. CDR3 bases: TGTGCCATCAGTGAGTTCCTTCCAGGGGCCTCATGGGGTGGCACTGAAGCTTTCTTT. Its translation: CAISEFLPGASWGGTEAFF.

CDR3 DNA sequence: TGCGCCAGCAGTGAGACCCGGGGGCGGACTAGCGGCACAGATACGCAGTATTTT. Translation gives CASSETRGRTSGTDTQYF. The chain links TRBV10-2 to TRBJ2-3; TRBD2 agrees at 9 bases. Germline CDR1 reads WSHSY; CDR2 reads SAAADI. With 2 bases clipped from V and 1 base from J, the junction kept 10 bases outside the gene matches. This CDR3 contains 18 residues.

The chain recombines TRBV19 with TRBJ1-1, with no clear D. With 6 bases removed from V and 0 bases from J, the gap between germline ends came to 5 bases. Germline-derived CDR1 and CDR2 are LNHDA and SQIVND (reference sequence). The CDR3 contains 12 residues. CDR3 nucleotides: TGTGCCAGTAGGCGGTTGAACACTGAAGCTTTCTTT. It is translated as CASRRLNTEAFF. The complete variable domain, with remaining parts taken from reference TRBV19 and TRBJ1-1, reads DGGITQSPKYLFRKEGQNVTLSCEQNLNHDAMYWYRQDPGQGLRLIYYSQIVNDFQKGDIAEGYSVSREKKESFPLTVTSAQKNPTAFYLCASRRLNTEAFFGQGTRLTVV.

The chain couples TRBV30 to TRBJ1-2; D unclear. With 5 bases removed from V and 0 bases from J, the gap between germline ends came to 10 bases. The CDR3 consists of 13 residues. In germline, CDR1 is GTSNPN, CDR2 SVGIG (reference sequence). The CDR3 reads CAWGGQPNYGYTF. The CDR3 DNA is TGTGCCTGGGGAGGCCAACCTAACTATGGCTACACCTTC.

V usage is TRBV27 and J usage is TRBJ2-5; D might be TRBD2 (6 bases). Trimming took 5 bases from V and 1 from J, leaving 8 bases between them. The CDR3 has 13 amino acids. Looked up from germline, CDR1 is MNHEY and CDR2 is SMNVEV (reference sequence). CDR3 in amino acids: CASSAGSQETQYF. The DNA of the CDR3 is TGTGCCAGCAGTGCCGGGAGCCAAGAGACCCAGTACTTC.

This chain links TRBV13 with TRBJ2-7; TRBD1 matches 12 bases. Germline lookup yields CDR1 PRHDT and CDR2 FYEKMQ (reference sequence). The CDR3 is 15 amino acids. Losses at the gene ends were 5 bases for V and 2 bases for J; bases not matched to a gene: 4. The CDR3 sequence: CASSLGTGGPYEQYF. The CDR3 bases are TGTGCCAGCAGCCTCGGGACAGGGGGCCCCTACGAGCAGTACTTC.

The V call is TRBV11-3, the J call TRBJ2-1; D is perhaps TRBD2 (6 bases). The V gene lost 5 bases and the J gene lost 6 bases, with 11 bases spanning the gap. This CDR3 is 13 amino acids long. Germline V gene lookup returns CDR1 SGHNT and CDR2 YENEEA. CDR3 nucleotide sequence: TGTGCCAGCAGCCTCGGGACTTCCAATGAGCAGTTCTTC. Protein: CASSLGTSNEQFF.

V usage is TRBV13 and J usage is TRBJ2-7; D is ambiguous. The CDR3 consists of 15 residues. Germline CDR1 reads PRHDT; CDR2 reads FYEKMQ (reference sequence). The V end was cut by 6 bases, the J end by 4 bases, with 19 bases between. CDR3 nucleotide sequence: TGTGCCAGCAGTGAAAAACTGACACATCTTTACGAGCAGTACTTC. Amino acids: CASSEKLTHLYEQYF.

This clone was recorded only once. This chain links TRBV19 with TRBJ2-5; no clear D gene. TRBJ2-7 matches the DNA end more closely, so the J call is doubtful. Germline CDR1 is LNHDA and CDR2 is SQIVND (reference sequence). The CDR3 sequence is 13 residues long. The CDR3 region has the DNA TGTGCCAGTGGCCGAAATGACGGGTACGAGCAGTACTTC. It codes for CASGRNDGYEQYF.